This TCR beta chain was found in a study of shared clonotypes between healthy human individuals. Germline V gene sequence: CDR1 MNHEY, CDR2 SMNVEV (reference sequence). V was cut by 7 bases and J by 2 bases, with 24 bases left in between. This CDR3 contains 17 residues. TCRdb's copy holds only in-frame clones and misses some; the assay was immunoSEQ multiplex PCR. The sample records about 2.4 million clones, over 85% being singletons. The clonotype comes from a man aged 18 to 35 in good health. Some clones in this sample may be carry-over from other donors' samples. The specimen was naive CD4+ T cells from PBMCs. Documented subset: CD45RA+ positively selected. The gene calls are TRBV27 and TRBJ2-7, with D maybe TRBD1 (6 bases). The CDR3 nucleotides are TGTGCCAGCACCCCTTGGGGCACAGGGTTGAATACCTACGAGCAGTACTTC. It translates to CASTPWGTGLNTYEQYF.